The 18 T cell receptor beta chains below all came from one sample that was sequenced in a study of identical twins (dated by TCRdb to the mid-2010s). Library creation used 5' RACE. Reads for this sample came from an Illumina HiSeq 2000. TCRdb reprocessing: public reads trimmed at Q25 with fastp, clones called with MiXCR, in-frame beta chains kept. Merged by CDR3 protein, the rows form single entries marked with the most common genes and DNA. A total of around 1.7 million distinct CDR3 sequences appear in this sample, 25% to 35% of them only once. The ten largest clones capture over 0.25% of the sample. The sequenced sample was cord blood. The receptor set was obtained from a newborn girl in good health.

The rearrangement uses TRBV5-1 and TRBJ2-5; TRBD2 matches 11 bases. The CDR3 runs 16 residues. The germline CDR1 and CDR2 sequences are SGHRS and YFSETQ. V shed 1 base and J 11 bases; nucleotides not matched to a gene: 13. In nucleotides, the CDR3 is TGCGCCAGCAGCTTGAGTCTAGCGGGAGGTTACAATGAGCAGTACTTC. Translated, it gives CASSLSLAGGYNEQYF.

This clonotype was seen a handful of times. A read error may be the cause here, since a much bigger clone is one base away. The rearrangement joins TRBV7-2 to TRBJ1-2; D call uncertain. The CDR3 length is 13 residues. V lost 1 base, J lost 4 bases, and 7 bases lay in between. Germline V gene data show CDR1 as SGHTA and CDR2 as FQGNSA. The CDR3 here is CASSLEEGYGYTF. For the CDR3, the DNA is TGTGCCAGCAGCTTAGAGGAGGGCTATGGCTACACCTTC.

This clonotype was detected a few times. The V call is TRBV11-2, the J call TRBJ2-1, with D hard to call. V gave up 0 bases and J gave up 12 bases, with 9 bases separating them. Germline loops: CDR1 SGHAT, CDR2 FQNNGV. The length of the CDR3 is 12 residues. The CDR3 here is CASSLEGIGQFF. CDR3 sequence (DNA): TGTGCCAGCAGCTTAGAAGGGATTGGGCAGTTCTTC.

The genes are TRBV20-1 and TRBJ2-1; 9 bases align to TRBD2. Trimming at V came to 4 bases and at J to 3 bases, leaving 7 bases not matched to a gene. The CDR3 covers 15 residues. Per the germline V gene, CDR1 is DFQATT and CDR2 is SNEGSKA (reference sequence). In nucleotides, the CDR3 is TGCAGTGCTAAAACCAGCGGGAGGCGCTACAATGAGCAGTTCTTC. This codes for CSAKTSGRRYNEQFF.

The chain recombines TRBV4-1 with TRBJ2-5; D is uncertain. V was shortened by 4 bases and J by 5 bases, with 17 bases between the two germline ends. This CDR3 comprises 15 residues. Germline loops: CDR1 MGHRA, CDR2 YSYEKL. The CDR3 loop is CASSPQVSLPETQYF. CDR3 in DNA: TGCGCCAGCAGCCCCCAGGTTTCACTCCCGGAGACCCAGTACTTC.

A few counts support this clonotype. V usage is TRBV25-1 and J usage is TRBJ2-7, with 7 bases matching TRBD2. V lost 7 bases, J lost 7 bases, and 4 bases stayed unmatched. Germline V gives CDR1 MGHDK, CDR2 SYGVNS. This CDR3 is built from 11 residues. The CDR3 DNA is TGTGCCAGCACCGCGGGAGAGGAGCAGTACTTC. This gives the protein CASTAGEEQYF.

This clonotype was found many times. The genes are TRBV28 and TRBJ2-1; no firm D call. Germline V CDR1 and CDR2: MDHEN, SYDVKM. Trimming removed 6 bases at V and 13 bases at J, with 13 bases between. The CDR3 has 11 residues. The chain's CDR3 is CASRLNGPQFF. The CDR3 DNA is TGTGCCAGCAGGCTAAACGGACCCCAGTTCTTC.

This chain links TRBV3-1 with TRBJ2-5; 8 nucleotides agree with TRBD2. The CDR3 has 13 amino acids. The V gene's germline CDR1 is LGHDT and CDR2 YNNKEL (reference sequence). The trim removed 6 bases at V and 4 bases at J, leaving 4 bases unmatched. CDR3 loop: CASSPLAVETQYF. The CDR3 DNA reads as TGTGCCAGCAGTCCACTAGCGGTAGAGACCCAGTACTTC.

This clonotype was counted between two and nine times. The chain carries TRBV5-1 and TRBJ2-3; D not resolved. The CDR3 length is 15 residues. V dropped 1 base and J dropped 0 bases, with 9 bases sitting between them. Germline V CDR1 and CDR2: SGHRS, YFSETQ. The CDR3 sequence is CASSLSPPSTDTQYF. The CDR3 region has the DNA TGCGCCAGCAGCTTGAGCCCCCCTAGCACAGATACGCAGTATTTT.

This clonotype was detected only a few times. The V gene is TRBV9, the J gene TRBJ2-3; D unresolved. Germline lookup yields CDR1 SGDLS and CDR2 YYNGEE. The CDR3 covers 14 residues. Between the trimmed V and J ends, which lost 1 base and 6 bases, there was a span of 12 bases. The CDR3 nucleotides read TGTGCCAGCAGCGTATCCCCTAGAGAGGATACGCAGTATTTT. Translating it yields CASSVSPREDTQYF.

This chain connects TRBV3-1 to TRBJ1-1; possible D gene TRBD1, 5 bases. Germline V gene lookup returns CDR1 LGHDT and CDR2 YNNKEL (reference sequence). The CDR3 is 14 amino acids. V lost 2 bases, J lost 4 bases, and 11 bases lay in between. The CDR3 spells CASSQNAGGTEAFF. The CDR3 nucleotides read TGTGCCAGCAGCCAAAATGCGGGGGGCACTGAAGCTTTCTTT.

This sequence joins TRBV27 and TRBJ2-5; D is perhaps TRBD1 (5 bases). Trimming took off 3 bases at V and 4 bases at J, with 15 bases between the two ends. CDR1 is MNHEY and CDR2 is SMNVEV in the germline V gene (reference sequence). The CDR3 has 15 amino acids. The CDR3 is CASSLGRGRRETQYF. The CDR3 nucleotides are TGTGCCAGCAGTTTGGGTAGGGGAAGAAGAGAGACCCAGTACTTC.

J is TRBJ2-1 and V is TRBV11-2, with 9 nucleotides matching TRBD2. Germline CDR1 and CDR2: SGHAT and FQNNGV. The CDR3 length is 18 residues. Germline trimming cut 2 bases from V and 0 bases from J; bases unmatched to any gene: 8. CDR3 protein: CASSLSSSGVPSYNEQFF. The CDR3 DNA reads TGTGCCAGCAGCTTAAGTTCTAGCGGGGTCCCCTCCTACAATGAGCAGTTCTTC.

The chain carries TRBV7-9 and TRBJ2-1, with D hard to call. CDR1 and CDR2 from the germline V gene are SEHNR and FQNEAQ (reference sequence). This CDR3 is built from 13 residues. The V and J ends lost 6 bases and 6 bases respectively, with 12 bases between them. The CDR3: CASRKVPVNEQFF. CDR3 DNA: TGTGCCAGCAGGAAGGTACCAGTCAATGAGCAGTTCTTC. Together with reference TRBV7-9 and TRBJ2-1, the CDR3 gives the full variable domain: DTGVSQNPRHKITKRGQNVTFRCDPISEHNRLYWYRQTLGQGPEFLTYFQNEAQLEKSRLLSDRFSAERPKGSFSTLEIQRTEQGDSAMYLCASRKVPVNEQFFGPGTRLTVL.

This clonotype was detected only a few times. The chain combines TRBV19 with TRBJ2-1, with 7 bases matching TRBD1. Germline assignment: CDR1 LNHDA and CDR2 SQIVND (reference sequence). Trimming removed 4 bases from V and 5 bases from J; junction bases left unmatched: 8. CDR3 length: 15 residues. The CDR3 DNA reads as TGTGCCAGTAGTACCCCCGGACAGGCACACAATGAGCAGTTCTTC. This encodes CASSTPGQAHNEQFF.

This clonotype occurred a few times. This chain connects TRBV6-1 to TRBJ1-4; 8 nucleotides line up with TRBD1. The CDR3 sequence is 16 residues long. Germline V CDR1 and CDR2: MNHNS, SASEGT. With V trimmed by 6 bases and J by 7 bases, 13 bases remained unmatched. The CDR3 sequence is CASRKTGEGQSEKLFF. The CDR3, as DNA: TGTGCCAGCAGGAAGACAGGGGAAGGACAAAGTGAAAAACTGTTTTTT.

The chain links TRBV29-1 to TRBJ1-6; D uncertain. Germline lookup yields CDR1 SQVTM and CDR2 ANQGSEA. This CDR3 has 12 residues. V shed 1 base and J shed 6 bases, with 4 bases lying between them. The CDR3 sequence: CSVEGSNSPLHF. CDR3 coding DNA: TGCAGCGTTGAAGGCAGTAATTCACCCCTCCACTTT.

This clonotype has only a few counts. This chain connects TRBV3-1 to TRBJ2-2, with 7 nucleotides matching TRBD2. In germline, CDR1 is LGHDT, CDR2 YNNKEL (reference sequence). This CDR3 spans 12 amino acids. Trimming took 10 bases from V and 4 from J; bases not matched to a gene: 3. CDR3 loop: CATGLGTGELFF. In DNA, the CDR3 is TGTGCCACCGGACTAGGCACCGGGGAGCTGTTTTTT.